This T cell receptor (beta chain) was retrieved from a study of OX40 agonist ivuxolimab in advanced cancers. Study-level points and caveats: Clonal expansion from baseline to week 6 occurred in both CD4+ and CD8+ T cells.

Trimming left V 0 bases short and J 2 bases short, with 9 bases between. Germline V lookup: CDR1 SGDLS, CDR2 YYNGEE. The CDR3 has 15 amino acids. Assay: immunoSEQ multiplex PCR; the TCRdb copy retains only in-frame clones and omits some. The sample has tens of thousands of clones, 93% seen once. About this clone itself: No antigen is known for it.

The chain carries TRBV9 and TRBJ1-3; D uncertain. The sample in question was CD4+ or CD8+ T cells sorted from blood, obtained in a trial of the OX40 agonist ivuxolimab. The sequence came from an adult with an advanced solid tumor such as melanoma, head and neck, liver or kidney cancer. In DNA form, the CDR3 reads TGTGCCAGCAGCGTAGTTGACCGCCCTGGAAACACCATATATTTT. Residues: CASSVVDRPGNTIYF.